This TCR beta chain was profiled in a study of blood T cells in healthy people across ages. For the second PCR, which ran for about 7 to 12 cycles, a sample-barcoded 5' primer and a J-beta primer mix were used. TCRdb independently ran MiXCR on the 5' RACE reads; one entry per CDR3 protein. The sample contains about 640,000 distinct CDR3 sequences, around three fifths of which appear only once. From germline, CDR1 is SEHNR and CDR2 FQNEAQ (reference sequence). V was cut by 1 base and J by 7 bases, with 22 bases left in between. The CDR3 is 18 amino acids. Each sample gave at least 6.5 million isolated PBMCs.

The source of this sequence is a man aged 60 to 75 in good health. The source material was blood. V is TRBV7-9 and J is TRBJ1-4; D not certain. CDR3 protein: CASSLGTTGLGSLEKLFF. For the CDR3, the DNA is TGTGCCAGCAGCTTAGGAACGACCGGATTGGGTTCCCTTGAAAAACTGTTTTTT.